This T cell receptor beta chain was retrieved from a study of CD8 T cells in ankylosing spondylitis. Study-level results: Clones tied to disease were said to be significantly enriched in matched ankylosing spondylitis synovial fluid. A motif of under 10 highly homologous TCR beta variants was seen as apparently characteristic of ankylosing spondylitis blood.

TCRdb reprocessed the 5' RACE reads with MiXCR, giving one entry per CDR3 protein. The table includes around 890,000 distinct CDR3 sequences, 10% to 15% detected once. This clonotype was counted between two and nine times. Its antigen is not known. The CDR3 totals 14 residues. Trimming stripped 3 bases from V and 0 bases from J, with 9 bases between. Germline values: CDR1 MNHEY, CDR2 SVGAGI. The sample consisted of blood, either unsorted or a sorted T cell fraction (not recorded which). The rearrangement joins TRBV6-5 to TRBJ2-7, with unresolved D. This TCR derives from a male donor with ankylosing spondylitis. The CDR3 DNA follows: TGTGCCAGCAGTTATTGGCGAACCTCCTACGAGCAGTACTTC. It codes for CASSYWRTSYEQYF.